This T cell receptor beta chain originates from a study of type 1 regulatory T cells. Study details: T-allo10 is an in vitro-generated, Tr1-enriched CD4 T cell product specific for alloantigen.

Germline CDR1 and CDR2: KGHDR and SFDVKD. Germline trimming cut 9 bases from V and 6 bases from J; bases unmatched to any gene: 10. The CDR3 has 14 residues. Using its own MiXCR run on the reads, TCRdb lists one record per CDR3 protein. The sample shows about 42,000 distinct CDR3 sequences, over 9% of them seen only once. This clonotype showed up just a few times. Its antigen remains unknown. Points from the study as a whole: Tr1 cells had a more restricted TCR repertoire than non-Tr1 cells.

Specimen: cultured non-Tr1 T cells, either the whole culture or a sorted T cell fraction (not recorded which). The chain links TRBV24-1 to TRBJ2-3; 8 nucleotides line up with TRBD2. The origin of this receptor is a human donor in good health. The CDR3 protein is CATAVAGGRDTQYF. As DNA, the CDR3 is TGTGCCACCGCAGTGGCGGGAGGAAGGGATACGCAGTATTTT.